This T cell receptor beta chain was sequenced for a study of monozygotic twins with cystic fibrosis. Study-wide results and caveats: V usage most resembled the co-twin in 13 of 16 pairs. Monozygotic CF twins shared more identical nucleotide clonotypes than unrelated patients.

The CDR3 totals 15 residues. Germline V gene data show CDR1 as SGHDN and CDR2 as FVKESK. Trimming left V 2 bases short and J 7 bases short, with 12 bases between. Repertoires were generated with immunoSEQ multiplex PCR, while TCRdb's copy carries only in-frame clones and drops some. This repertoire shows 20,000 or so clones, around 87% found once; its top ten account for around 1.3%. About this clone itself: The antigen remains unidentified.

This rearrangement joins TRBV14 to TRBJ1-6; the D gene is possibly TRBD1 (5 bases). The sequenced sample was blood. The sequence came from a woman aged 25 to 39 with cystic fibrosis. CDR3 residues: CASSQIPGINSPLHF. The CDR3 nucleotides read TGTGCCAGCAGCCAAATACCAGGGATAAATTCACCCCTCCACTTT. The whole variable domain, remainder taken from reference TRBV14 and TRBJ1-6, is EAGVTQFPSHSVIEKGQTVTLRCDPISGHDNLYWYRRVMGKEIKFLLHFVKESKQDESGMPNNRFLAERTGGTYSTLKVQPAELEDSGVYFCASSQIPGINSPLHFGNGTRLTVT.